These 26 T cell receptor beta chains originate from one sample sequenced in a study of CD8+CD57+ T cells in acquired aplastic anemia. TCR beta VDJ and CDR3 profiling used genomic DNA as template. From the reads, TCRdb called clonotypes with MiXCR, one entry per CDR3 protein. The table records some 290,000 distinct CDR3 sequences, roughly three fifths of them present only once. The sequenced sample was sorted CD4+, CD8+, or CD8+CD57+ T cells (not recorded which) from PBMCs. These receptors were collected from a human donor with severe aplastic anemia or a healthy control (not recorded which).

This sequence joins TRBV2 and TRBJ1-4; D gene uncertain. There are 17 residues in the CDR3. V was trimmed by 1 base and J by 1 base, leaving 13 bases between them. Germline V gene lookup returns CDR1 SNHLY and CDR2 FYNNEI. The CDR3 loop is CASSEERLGRTNEKLFF. The CDR3 DNA reads TGTGCCAGCAGTGAAGAGCGCCTCGGTAGAACTAATGAAAAACTGTTTTTT.

The chain recombines TRBV24-1 with TRBJ2-3; tentative D call: TRBD2 (7 bases). CDR3 length: 17 residues. Trimming removed 3 bases at V and 3 bases at J, with 18 bases between. Looked up from germline, CDR1 is KGHDR and CDR2 is SFDVKD. The chain's CDR3 is CATSDPPGGGETDTQYF. Here the CDR3 DNA reads TGTGCCACCAGTGATCCCCCTGGCGGGGGCGAGACAGATACGCAGTATTTT.

A few counts support this clonotype. The genes are TRBV7-9 and TRBJ2-5, with D possibly matching TRBD2 (5 bases). The CDR3 is made up of 10 amino acids. Trimming shortened V by 5 bases and J by 9 bases, and 7 bases separated the two germline ends. Germline-derived CDR1 and CDR2 are SEHNR and FQNEAQ (reference sequence). Written as DNA, the CDR3 is TGTGCCAGCAGCCAGGAGGCCCAGTACTTC. This sequence encodes CASSQEAQYF.

This clonotype has a single count. The V gene is TRBV19, the J gene TRBJ2-4, with D possibly TRBD2 on 5 matching bases. V lost 7 bases and J 8 bases, leaving 21 bases between the germline ends. The CDR3 covers 15 residues. CDR1 is LNHDA, CDR2 SQIVND, per germline (reference sequence). The CDR3 protein is CASTITLRAKDIQYF. In DNA, the CDR3 is TGTGCCAGTACCATCACCCTGCGGGCCAAGGACATTCAGTACTTC.

The genes are TRBV5-1 and TRBJ2-3; D is perhaps TRBD2 (6 bases). V was cut by 4 bases and J by 8 bases, with 11 bases left in between. Per the germline V gene, CDR1 is SGHRS and CDR2 is YFSETQ. The CDR3 length is 12 residues. The CDR3, as DNA: TGCGCCAGCAGCCCGGGGGTAGGTACGCAGTATTTT. The encoded protein is CASSPGVGTQYF.

This clonotype was seen only a few times. This chain joins TRBV10-3 and TRBJ1-1, with 7 bases matching TRBD1. With V trimmed by 2 bases and J by 6 bases, 18 bases remained unmatched. The CDR3 has 18 residues. Germline V gives CDR1 ENHRY, CDR2 SYGVKD. The CDR3: CAISETSRGRRGNAEAFF. The CDR3 region has the DNA TGTGCCATCAGTGAGACTTCGAGGGGGCGGAGGGGTAATGCTGAAGCTTTCTTT.

The rearrangement joins TRBV19 to TRBJ1-1, with D tentatively TRBD1 (6 bases). The CDR3 loop spans 14 amino acids. From germline, CDR1 is LNHDA and CDR2 SQIVND (reference sequence). Trimming took 3 bases from V and 4 from J, leaving 12 bases between them. The CDR3 coding sequence is TGTGCCAGTAGTATGGGTACAGGGCTCACTGAAGCTTTCTTT. It translates to CASSMGTGLTEAFF.

This clonotype was seen at least ten times. V usage is TRBV7-9 and J usage is TRBJ2-7; the match to TRBD1 covers 10 bases. The CDR3 loop spans 15 amino acids. The V and J ends lost 5 bases and 5 bases, in that order; junction bases with no gene match: 9. CDR1 is SEHNR and CDR2 is FQNEAQ in the germline V gene (reference sequence). The CDR3 DNA reads TGTGCCAGCAGCCTCCAGCGGGACAGGGGCCACGAGCAGTACTTC. It yields the protein CASSLQRDRGHEQYF.

A remark on this clonotype: A junction boundary mismatches the germline segment, possibly from a read error. J is TRBJ1-1 and V is TRBV15; the D is unclear. Germline-derived CDR1 and CDR2 are LNHNV and YYDKDF (reference sequence). This CDR3 spans 15 amino acids. The CDR3 is CAASREGWANTEAFF. The CDR3 nucleotides read TGTGCCGCCAGCAGAGAAGGGTGGGCGAACACTGAAGCTTTCTTT.

The sample holds many counts of this clonotype. The CDR3 DNA reads TGTGCCAGCGGAAGCAGGCCGGGACTAGCGGGCTGGCGCACCGGGGAGCTGTTTTTT. This gives the protein CASGSRPGLAGWRTGELFF. This chain uses TRBV6-2 or TRBV6-3 with TRBJ2-2, with 12 bases that match TRBD2. CDR3 length: 19 residues. V lost 8 bases and J lost 4; bases outside the gene matches: 17. Germline lookup yields CDR1 MNHEY and CDR2 SVGEGT.

This clonotype was picked up many times. This chain links TRBV20-1 with TRBJ1-1; 9 bases fit TRBD1. The germline V gene encodes CDR1 DFQATT and CDR2 SNEGSKA (reference sequence). Germline trimming cut 7 bases from V and 6 bases from J; bases unmatched to any gene: 3. This CDR3 is 11 amino acids long. The DNA for the CDR3 is TGCAGTGGCAGGACAGGGGCTGAAGCTTTCTTT. Translating gives CSGRTGAEAFF.

There are a few counts of this clonotype. The chain couples TRBV7-2 to TRBJ2-5; D remains ambiguous. Trimming removed 8 bases from V and 1 base from J, with 14 bases in between. Germline V gene sequence: CDR1 SGHTA, CDR2 FQGNSA. The CDR3 contains 14 residues. The CDR3 reads CASAKRLTQETQYF. The CDR3 DNA reads as TGTGCCAGCGCCAAGAGGTTAACCCAAGAGACCCAGTACTTC.

On this clonotype: A much bigger clone sits one base away, suggesting this may be a read error. V gene TRBV13 combines with J gene TRBJ2-3, with a tentative D call TRBD2 (5 bases). The CDR3 is 17 residues long. Germline values: CDR1 PRHDT, CDR2 FYEKMQ (reference sequence). The CDR3 bases are TGTGCCAGCAGCTTAGGCCTTGGGCTAGCCGGCGCAGATACGCACTATTTT. This codes for CASSLGLGLAGADTHYF.

This clonotype was seen repeatedly, ten times or more. V and J are TRBV15 and TRBJ1-4; D gene unclear. Germline V gene lookup returns CDR1 LNHNV and CDR2 YYDKDF (reference sequence). This CDR3 is built from 15 residues. The V gene lost 0 bases and the J gene lost 4 bases, with 9 bases spanning the gap. The CDR3: CATSRDMRRNEKLFF. As DNA, the CDR3 is TGTGCCACCAGCAGAGATATGCGACGTAATGAAAAACTGTTTTTT.

The gene calls are TRBV2 and TRBJ1-2, with D possibly being TRBD1 (6 bases). The V and J ends lost 4 bases and 2 bases respectively, with 14 bases between them. Germline lookup yields CDR1 SNHLY and CDR2 FYNNEI. The CDR3 loop spans 15 amino acids. The CDR3, as DNA: TGTGCCAGCAGTGCCTCCGGAGGGGGGAACTATGGCTACACCTTC. Encoded protein: CASSASGGGNYGYTF.

The rearrangement joins TRBV7-6 to TRBJ2-7; D remains unclear. V was clipped by 2 bases and J by 4 bases, with 12 bases between them. The CDR3 is 14 amino acids. The germline V gene encodes CDR1 SGHVS and CDR2 FNYEAQ. CDR3 DNA sequence: TGTGCCAGCAGCTTAAGAGGAGCTGGATACGAGCAGTACTTC. It yields the protein CASSLRGAGYEQYF.

CDR3 region: CASSIDIGGGSNQPQHF. The CDR3 coding sequence is TGTGCCAGTAGTATAGATATAGGGGGTGGTAGCAATCAGCCCCAGCATTTT. This chain links TRBV19 with TRBJ1-5; D perhaps matches TRBD1 (6 bases). With 0 bases removed from V and 0 bases from J, the gap between germline ends came to 12 bases. Germline CDR1 LNHDA, CDR2 SQIVND (reference sequence). The CDR3 loop spans 17 amino acids.

About this clonotype: Sequence at one end of the junction differs from germline and may be a read error. The rearrangement uses TRBV30 and TRBJ1-2; D not certain. The germline V gene has CDR1 GTSNPN and CDR2 SVGIG (reference sequence). The CDR3 runs to 13 residues. CDR3 DNA: TGTGCCTGGTGGAACGGGCCTTCCTATGGCTGCACCTTC. This codes for CAWWNGPSYGCTF. The variable domain in full, with the rest retrieved from reference TRBV30 and TRBJ1-2, is SQTIHQWPATLVQPVGSPLSLECTVEGTSNPNLYWYRQAAGRGLQLLFYSVGIGQISSEVPQNLSASRPQDRQFILSSKKLLLSDSGFYLCAWWNGPSYGCTFGSGTRLTVV.

The rearrangement links TRBV7-9 to TRBJ2-7; TRBD1 matches 10 bases. CDR3 size: 15 residues. The V and J ends lost 7 bases and 3 bases, in that order; junction bases with no gene match: 9. Germline CDR1 SEHNR, CDR2 FQNEAQ (reference sequence). The CDR3 protein is CASNQGTGVFYEQYF. CDR3 DNA: TGTGCCAGCAACCAGGGGACAGGGGTGTTCTACGAGCAGTACTTC.

This clonotype has at least ten counts. The chain links TRBV19 to TRBJ2-5; a possible D gene is TRBD1 (6 bases). CDR3 size: 15 residues. V dropped 3 bases and J dropped 5 bases, with 16 bases sitting between them. The germline gives CDR1 LNHDA, CDR2 SQIVND (reference sequence). As DNA, the CDR3 is TGTGCCAGTAGTATGCCGCCGGGGCAGGGGGAGACCCAGTACTTC. Protein product: CASSMPPGQGETQYF.

The rearrangement joins TRBV7-2 to TRBJ1-1; D gene uncertain. V was cut by 4 bases and J by 3 bases, with 12 bases left in between. Per the germline V gene, CDR1 is SGHTA and CDR2 is FQGNSA. This CDR3 comprises 14 residues. The CDR3 sequence: CTSSSTLQDTEAFF. Here the CDR3 DNA reads TGTACCAGCAGCTCGACACTTCAGGACACTGAAGCTTTCTTT.

This chain uses TRBV6-6 with TRBJ2-3, with 9 bases aligning to TRBD2. From germline, CDR1 is MNHNY and CDR2 SVGAGI (reference sequence). The CDR3 runs 16 residues. V trimming: 10 bases; J trimming: 5 bases; junction bases outside the gene matches: 16. DNA of the CDR3: TGTGCCACCCAGGGGCCGCTAGCGGGGAAACGAGATACGCAGTATTTT. Protein product: CATQGPLAGKRDTQYF.

This clonotype was seen once. A read error is possible here, since a much larger clone lies one base away. The V gene is TRBV30, the J gene TRBJ1-6, with D hard to call. Trimming took 2 bases from V and 3 from J, leaving 8 bases between them. The CDR3 runs 14 residues. Germline CDR1 reads GTSNPN; CDR2 reads SVGIG (reference sequence). As DNA, the CDR3 is TGTGCCTGGAGTTTAAACTACTATAATTCACCCCTCCACTTT. It specifies CAWSLNYYNSPLHF.

A note on this clonotype: A junction end diverges from the germline sequence, so it may reflect a read error. The V gene is TRBV7-6, the J gene TRBJ2-7; 10 bases line up with TRBD1. Per the germline V gene, CDR1 is SGHVS and CDR2 is FNYEAQ. This CDR3 is 16 amino acids long. The CDR3 loop reads CASSLSTRDRGYGQYF. The DNA for the CDR3 is TGTGCCAGCAGCTTATCCACGCGGGACAGGGGCTACGGGCAGTACTTC.

The chain recombines TRBV5-6 with TRBJ1-3; D might be TRBD1 (6 bases). CDR3 length: 16 residues. CDR1 SGHDT and CDR2 YYEEEE come from the germline V gene. The ends were cut back, 0 bases at V and 8 bases at J, with 18 bases in the middle. The CDR3, as DNA: TGTGCCAGCAGCTTGGATCGGGGGGCGCTTGGCTACACCATATATTTT. Its translation is CASSLDRGALGYTIYF. The whole variable domain, remainder taken from reference TRBV5-6 and TRBJ1-3, is DAGVTQSPTHLIKTRGQQVTLRCSPKSGHDTVSWYQQALGQGPQFIFQYYEEEERQRGNFPDRFSGHQFPNYSSELNVNALLLGDSALYLCASSLDRGALGYTIYFGEGSWLTVV.

The J gene is TRBJ2-2, the V gene TRBV12-3 or TRBV12-4; D is perhaps TRBD1 or TRBD2 (5 bases each). Trimming shortened V by 3 bases and J by 3 bases, and 11 bases separated the two germline ends. CDR3 length equals 15 residues. The DNA of the CDR3 is TGTGCCAGCAGTTTGGTGAGGGGACACACCGGGGAGCTGTTTTTT. This sequence encodes CASSLVRGHTGELFF.